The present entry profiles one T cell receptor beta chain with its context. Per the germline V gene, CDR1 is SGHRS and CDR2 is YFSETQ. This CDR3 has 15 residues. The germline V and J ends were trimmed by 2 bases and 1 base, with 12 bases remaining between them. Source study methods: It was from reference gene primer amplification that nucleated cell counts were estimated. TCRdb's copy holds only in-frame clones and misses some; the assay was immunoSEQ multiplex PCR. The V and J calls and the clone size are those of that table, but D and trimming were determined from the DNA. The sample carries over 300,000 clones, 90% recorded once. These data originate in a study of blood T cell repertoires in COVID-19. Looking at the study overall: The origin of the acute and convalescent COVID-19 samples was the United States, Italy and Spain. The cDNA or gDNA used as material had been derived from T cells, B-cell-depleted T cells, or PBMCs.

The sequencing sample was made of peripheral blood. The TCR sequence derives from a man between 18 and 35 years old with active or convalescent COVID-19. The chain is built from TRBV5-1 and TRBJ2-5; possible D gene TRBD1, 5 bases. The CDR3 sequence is CASSLPRVSQETQYF. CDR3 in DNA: TGCGCCAGCAGCTTACCCAGGGTCAGCCAAGAGACCCAGTACTTC.